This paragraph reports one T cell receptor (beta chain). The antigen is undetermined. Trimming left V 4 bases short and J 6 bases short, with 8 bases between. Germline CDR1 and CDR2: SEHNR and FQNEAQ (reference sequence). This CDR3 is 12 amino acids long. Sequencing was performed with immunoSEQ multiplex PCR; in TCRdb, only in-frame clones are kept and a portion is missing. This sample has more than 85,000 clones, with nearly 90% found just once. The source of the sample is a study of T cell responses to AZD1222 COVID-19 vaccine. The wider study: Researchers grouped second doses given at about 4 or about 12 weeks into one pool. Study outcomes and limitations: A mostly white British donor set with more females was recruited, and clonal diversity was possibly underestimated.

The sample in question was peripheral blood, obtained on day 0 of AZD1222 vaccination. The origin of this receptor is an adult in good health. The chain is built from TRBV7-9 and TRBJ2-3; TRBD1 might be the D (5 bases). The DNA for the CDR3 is TGTGCCAGCAGCTCCCCAGGGGATACGCAGTATTTT. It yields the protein CASSSPGDTQYF.